This passage covers 23 T cell receptor beta chains from one sample sequenced in a study of Ad26.COV2.S vaccination and SARS-CoV-2 variants. Only in-frame clones appear in the TCRdb table, and some are missing; sequencing was by immunoSEQ multiplex PCR. Among some 250,000 clones, roughly 90% were seen once, and the ten largest hold approximately 12%. Treatment denoted: roughly 18 received Ad26.COV2.S at low or high dose, single or two shots; roughly five received placebo; per-sample allocation not given. Material that was analyzed had been drawn on day 63 after the first vaccine or placebo injection. The source material was peripheral blood, sampled in a trial of Ad26.COV2.S vaccine versus placebo. The receptors originated from a person between 18 and 60 years old who received the Ad26.COV2.S COVID-19 vaccine or a placebo.

The gene calls are TRBV7-2 and TRBJ2-7; 9 nucleotides line up with TRBD2. Germline V lookup: CDR1 SGHTA, CDR2 FQGNSA. The V gene end was trimmed by 5 bases and the J gene end by 4 bases; junction bases not matched to a gene: 12. This CDR3 is 16 amino acids long. The CDR3 DNA reads as TGTGCCAGCAGCCCTCGAGGGCGGGAGGGCCGGTACGAGCAGTACTTC. It translates to CASSPRGREGRYEQYF.

Turning to this clone: Other nucleotide sequences in the sample specify the same CDR3. The CDR3 DNA follows: TGCGCCAGCAGCTTGGGACAGGGAAGCGAAAAACTGTTTTTT. This sequence encodes CASSLGQGSEKLFF. The chain uses TRBV5-1 and TRBJ1-4; 7 bases fit TRBD1. The CDR3 is 14 residues long. The germline gives CDR1 SGHRS, CDR2 YFSETQ. Trimming cost V 0 bases and J 8 bases; bases outside gene matches: 4.

This clone was seen just once. V gene TRBV11-2 combines with J gene TRBJ1-1; D unclear. The CDR3 has 13 amino acids. V was trimmed by 1 base and J by 4 bases, leaving 7 bases between them. The germline V gene encodes CDR1 SGHAT and CDR2 FQNNGV. The CDR3 is CASSLGTGTEAFF. The CDR3 DNA sequence: TGTGCCAGCAGCTTAGGGACGGGCACTGAAGCTTTCTTT.

V gene TRBV3-1 (or the pseudogene TRBV3-2) combines with J gene TRBJ2-2, with 9 nucleotides matching TRBD2. The CDR3 has 20 residues. The germline V gene has CDR1 LGHDT and CDR2 YNNKEL (reference sequence). After removal of 4 bases from V and 0 bases from J, the junction contained 15 bases not matched to a gene. This CDR3 reads CASSPPGEREAGANTGELFF. The CDR3 region has the DNA TGTGCCAGCAGCCCCCCTGGCGAGCGGGAGGCCGGGGCGAACACCGGGGAGCTGTTTTTT.

The chain recombines TRBV9 with TRBJ2-3; either TRBD1 or TRBD2 may fit D (7 bases each). CDR1 is SGDLS, CDR2 YYNGEE, per germline. This CDR3 contains 14 residues. Between the trimmed V and J ends, which lost 5 bases and 4 bases, there was a span of 14 bases. CDR3 protein: CASSETGRADTQYF. The CDR3 DNA sequence: TGTGCCAGCAGTGAGACAGGGAGGGCAGATACGCAGTATTTT.

The V and J genes are TRBV11-2 and TRBJ2-7, with 8 bases that match TRBD1. The V segment lost 1 base and the J segment 0 bases; nucleotides outside the gene matches: 2. Germline V gives CDR1 SGHAT, CDR2 FQNNGV. This CDR3 is built from 15 residues. The CDR3 DNA follows: TGTGCCAGCAGCTTAGGGGGGACAGGCTCCTACGAGCAGTACTTC. Translating it yields CASSLGGTGSYEQYF.

The V and J genes are TRBV19 and TRBJ2-2, with a tentative D call TRBD1 (5 bases). The CDR3 has 15 amino acids. Deletions cut 3 bases from V and 8 bases from J, with 16 bases between. The V gene's germline CDR1 is LNHDA and CDR2 SQIVND (reference sequence). The CDR3 loop reads CASSISAGIEGELFF. CDR3 DNA sequence: TGTGCCAGTAGTATTTCGGCAGGGATTGAAGGGGAGCTGTTTTTT.

The chain recombines TRBV6-5 with TRBJ2-7; 7 positions agree with TRBD2. From germline, CDR1 is MNHEY and CDR2 SVGAGI. The CDR3 has 15 residues. Trimming at V came to 6 bases and at J to 3 bases, leaving 11 bases not matched to a gene. The CDR3 DNA sequence: TGTGCCAGCAGAACCTCACCGGGCGGGGGCTACGAGCAGTACTTC. The encoded protein is CASRTSPGGGYEQYF.

The rearrangement links TRBV10-2 to TRBJ1-1; D is unresolved. Germline-derived CDR1 and CDR2 are WSHSY and SAAADI. V lost 2 bases and J lost 8, with 6 bases in between. The CDR3 spans 11 residues. CDR3 coding DNA: TGCGCCAGCAGTGAGAGGTCCGAAGCTTTCTTT. The encoded protein is CASSERSEAFF.

The gene calls are TRBV19 and TRBJ1-3; tentative D call: TRBD1 (6 bases). The CDR3 covers 14 residues. Germline V CDR1 and CDR2: LNHDA, SQIVND (reference sequence). V lost 7 bases to trimming and J lost 4 bases, with 14 bases between them. The CDR3 sequence: CASTPAGAGNTIYF. CDR3 DNA: TGTGCCAGTACCCCCGCAGGGGCCGGAAACACCATATATTTT.

The V gene is TRBV6-2 or TRBV6-3, the J gene TRBJ2-3, with 12 bases aligning to TRBD2. Germline values: CDR1 MNHEY, CDR2 SVGEGT. The CDR3 sequence is 15 residues long. V lost 0 bases, J lost 13 bases, and 8 bases stayed unmatched. The CDR3 spells CASSYSGLAGPGEYF. The DNA of the CDR3 is TGTGCCAGCAGTTACTCGGGACTAGCGGGTCCCGGGGAGTATTTT.

This rearrangement joins TRBV2 to TRBJ2-1; the match to TRBD1 covers 8 bases. The germline V gene has CDR1 SNHLY and CDR2 FYNNEI. The CDR3 is 13 residues long. The ends lost 7 bases at V and 8 bases at J; junction bases unmatched: 7. CDR3 nucleotide sequence: TGTGCCAGCACCAGACAGGGGAAGGATGAGCAGTTCTTC. This codes for CASTRQGKDEQFF.

The rearrangement joins TRBV5-1 to TRBJ1-1, with 9 bases fitting TRBD1. The CDR3 is made up of 17 amino acids. Germline CDR1 SGHRS, CDR2 YFSETQ. J lost 5 bases, V lost 4 bases, and 15 bases had no gene match. The CDR3 DNA is TGCGCCAGCAGCCCGACGTACTTGACAGGGGGAAGAACTGAAGCTTTCTTT. Protein: CASSPTYLTGGRTEAFF. The whole variable domain, remainder taken from reference TRBV5-1 and TRBJ1-1, is KAGVTQTPRYLIKTRGQQVTLSCSPISGHRSVSWYQQTPGQGLQFLFEYFSETQRNKGNFPGRFSGRQFSNSRSEMNVSTLELGDSALYLCASSPTYLTGGRTEAFFGQGTRLTVV.

The gene calls are TRBV5-8 and TRBJ2-5; TRBD2 matches 10 bases. Germline CDR1 reads SGHTS; CDR2 reads YDEGEE. Trimming removed 6 bases from V and 4 bases from J; junction bases left unmatched: 9. The CDR3 loop spans 15 amino acids. The CDR3 DNA sequence: TGTGCCAGCACCAGGAGCGGGGGGGCGGGAGAGACCCAGTACTTC. It is translated as CASTRSGGAGETQYF.

J is TRBJ2-3 and V is TRBV6-2 or TRBV6-3, with D possibly being TRBD2 (6 bases). The CDR3 contains 16 residues. Trimming cost V 2 bases and J 2 bases, with 14 bases left between them. CDR1 is MNHEY, CDR2 SVGEGT, per germline. The DNA for the CDR3 is TGTGCCAGCAGTTACGGCCAGGGACTCGCCACAGATACGCAGTATTTT. It yields the protein CASSYGQGLATDTQYF.

This clone occurred once. The chain combines TRBV4-1 with TRBJ2-2, with D unclear. With 0 bases removed from V and 5 bases from J, the gap between germline ends came to 13 bases. Germline V gives CDR1 MGHRA, CDR2 YSYEKL. The CDR3 runs to 16 residues. The CDR3 spells CASSQEFRAPTGELFF. The CDR3 coding sequence is TGCGCCAGCAGCCAAGAGTTCCGGGCCCCAACCGGGGAGCTGTTTTTT.

The chain joins TRBV6-6 to TRBJ2-3; 12 nucleotides agree with TRBD2. CDR1 is MNHNY, CDR2 SVGAGI, per germline (reference sequence). With 8 bases clipped from V and 5 bases from J, the junction kept 2 bases outside the gene matches. The CDR3 consists of 13 residues. The CDR3 coding sequence is TGTGCCAGCCTAGCGGGGGGGGAAGATACGCAGTATTTT. Translation gives CASLAGGEDTQYF.

The V gene is TRBV19, the J gene TRBJ1-2, with TRBD1 matching 8 bases. This CDR3 is 16 amino acids long. The trim removed 1 base at V and 5 bases at J, leaving 9 bases unmatched. The germline V gene has CDR1 LNHDA and CDR2 SQIVND (reference sequence). The CDR3 DNA reads TGTGCCAGTAGTATAGGGTGGGCAGGGGGCAAGTATGGCTACACCTTC. It specifies CASSIGWAGGKYGYTF.

This clone was observed a single time. The chain is built from TRBV5-4 and TRBJ2-3; TRBD1 agrees at 8 bases. The CDR3 covers 13 residues. Germline CDR1 reads SGHNT; CDR2 reads YYREEE (reference sequence). J lost 9 bases, V lost 0 bases, and 3 bases had no gene match. DNA of the CDR3: TGTGCCAGCAGCTTGGCCTGGGACAGGACGCAGTATTTT. It codes for CASSLAWDRTQYF.

V usage is TRBV5-3 and J usage is TRBJ1-6; 9 bases are a match to TRBD1. TRBV5-3 is an ORF; its function is uncertain. This CDR3 comprises 19 residues. J was trimmed by 0 bases and V by 1 base; bases with no gene match: 8. CDR3 in amino acids: CARSLLLRDRDSYNSPLHF. Here the CDR3 DNA reads TGTGCCAGAAGCTTGCTCCTCCGGGACAGGGACTCCTATAATTCACCCCTCCACTTT.

The rearrangement links TRBV30 to TRBJ1-4; maybe TRBD1 (6 bases). CDR3 length: 15 amino acids. Germline V gene sequence: CDR1 GTSNPN, CDR2 SVGIG (reference sequence). V was clipped by 1 base and J by 6 bases, with 15 bases between them. As DNA, the CDR3 is TGTGCCTGGAGTGGGCCCCGGGACAAGTATGAAAAACTGTTTTTT. Amino acid sequence: CAWSGPRDKYEKLFF.

The gene calls are TRBV2 and TRBJ2-3; 7 bases line up with TRBD2. Unmatched junction bases numbered 12, after V lost 6 bases and J lost 0 bases. Germline CDR1 reads SNHLY; CDR2 reads FYNNEI. This CDR3 is 17 amino acids long. Here the CDR3 DNA reads TGTGCCAGCAGGGGTCAATGGAGGGAGGGAAGCACAGATACGCAGTATTTT. Protein sequence: CASRGQWREGSTDTQYF.

The J gene is TRBJ1-4, the V gene TRBV5-1; perhaps TRBD1 as D (5 bases). Trimming shortened V by 0 bases and J by 0 bases, and 9 bases separated the two germline ends. Germline V gene data show CDR1 as SGHRS and CDR2 as YFSETQ. CDR3 length: 16 residues. Here the CDR3 DNA reads TGCGCCAGCAGCTTGGAACAGGTTGCAACTAATGAAAAACTGTTTTTT. Encoded protein: CASSLEQVATNEKLFF.